Each of the 10 T cell receptor beta chains below was sequenced from the same sample in a study of response to subunit inactivated influenza vaccine. One entry per CDR3 protein, called by TCRdb with MiXCR from the RT-PCR reads. The table lists roughly 460,000 distinct CDR3 sequences, 10% to 11% of them singletons. The sample here was PBMCs from blood, taken 45 days after vaccination. These receptors originate from a man aged 50 or older who received an inactivated influenza vaccine.

The chain joins TRBV12-3 or TRBV12-4 to TRBJ2-3, with D possibly being TRBD2 (5 bases). The CDR3 consists of 13 residues. V lost 6 bases to trimming and J lost 2 bases, with 9 bases between them. DNA for the CDR3: TGTGCCAGCAGGGAGGAGCTCACAGATACGCAGTATTTT. It specifies CASREELTDTQYF.

This clonotype has just a few counts. The genes are TRBV9 and TRBJ2-7; 7 bases align to TRBD2. CDR1 and CDR2 (germline): SGDLS, YYNGEE. CDR3 length: 15 amino acids. The ends lost 3 bases at V and 5 bases at J; junction bases unmatched: 11. CDR3 nucleotide sequence: TGTGCCAGCAGCGCCCTATTGGCGGGAGTCCACGAGCAGTACTTC. Protein product: CASSALLAGVHEQYF.

The chain joins TRBV6-5 to TRBJ2-1, with D perhaps given as TRBD1 or TRBD2 (5 bases each). Germline V lookup: CDR1 MNHEY, CDR2 SVGAGI. The length of the CDR3 is 18 residues. Trimming shortened V by 1 base and J by 7 bases, and 23 bases separated the two germline ends. CDR3 sequence: CASSYLGTVKFDENEQFF. Written as DNA, the CDR3 is TGTGCCAGCAGTTACTTGGGGACCGTAAAGTTCGACGAGAATGAGCAGTTCTTC.

The genes are TRBV20-1 and TRBJ1-5; 11 nucleotides match TRBD1. The CDR3 runs 13 residues. Germline trimming cut 7 bases from V and 5 bases from J; bases unmatched to any gene: 4. From germline, CDR1 is DFQATT and CDR2 SNEGSKA (reference sequence). Here the CDR3 DNA reads TGCAGTGTCCGGACAGGGGGCTATCAGCCCCAGCATTTT. Amino acids: CSVRTGGYQPQHF.

The chain carries TRBV6-5 and TRBJ2-4, with D unclear. Trimming left V 0 bases short and J 0 bases short, with 3 bases between. CDR3 length: 14 residues. The germline V gene has CDR1 MNHEY and CDR2 SVGAGI. The DNA for the CDR3 is TGTGCCAGCAGTTACTCAGGAGCCAAAAACATTCAGTACTTC. This sequence encodes CASSYSGAKNIQYF.

This clonotype turned up a few times. The chain couples TRBV6-5 to TRBJ2-3; 7 bases agree with TRBD1. From germline, CDR1 is MNHEY and CDR2 SVGAGI. The CDR3 is 18 residues long. V gave up 0 bases and J gave up 4 bases; unmatched junction bases: 13. The CDR3, as DNA: TGTGCCAGCAGTTACTCTCCGCTAACAGGGGTTTTGGCAGATACGCAGTATTTT. Amino acids: CASSYSPLTGVLADTQYF.

The chain couples TRBV29-1 to TRBJ2-1, with TRBD2 matching 13 bases. The CDR3 totals 14 residues. The junction had 3 bases not matched to a gene; V was cut back by 1 base and J by 9 bases. Germline V gene lookup returns CDR1 SQVTM and CDR2 ANQGSEA. Written as DNA, the CDR3 is TGCAGCGTTGAAGGACTAGCGGGAGGCAGTGAGCAGTTCTTC. Its translation: CSVEGLAGGSEQFF.

The chain uses TRBV6-2 or TRBV6-3 and TRBJ2-2; 9 bases are a match to TRBD2. This CDR3 region has 16 residues. V lost 2 bases and J lost 1; bases outside the gene matches: 2. The germline gives CDR1 MNHEY, CDR2 SVGEGT. The CDR3 loop is CASSYTSGWNTGELFF. The CDR3 DNA sequence: TGTGCCAGCAGTTACACTAGCGGGTGGAACACCGGGGAGCTGTTTTTT.

V usage is TRBV28 and J usage is TRBJ2-7; perhaps TRBD1 as D (5 bases). The CDR3 extends over 12 amino acids. CDR1 and CDR2 from the germline V gene are MDHEN and SYDVKM. Trimming removed 6 bases from V and 9 bases from J, with 15 bases in between. The CDR3 here is CASSRDSLGQYF. CDR3 DNA sequence: TGTGCCAGCAGCCGTGACAGCCTTGGGCAGTACTTC.

This clonotype was detected a few times. Here the CDR3 DNA reads TGTGCCAGCAGTTACACCGGGACAGCCTACTCTGGGGCCAACGTCCTGACTTTC. Its translation: CASSYTGTAYSGANVLTF. The chain combines TRBV6-5 with TRBJ2-6; 7 bases agree with TRBD1. After removal of 2 bases from V and 0 bases from J, the junction contained 7 bases not matched to a gene. The CDR3 loop spans 18 amino acids. CDR1 and CDR2 (germline): MNHEY, SVGAGI.